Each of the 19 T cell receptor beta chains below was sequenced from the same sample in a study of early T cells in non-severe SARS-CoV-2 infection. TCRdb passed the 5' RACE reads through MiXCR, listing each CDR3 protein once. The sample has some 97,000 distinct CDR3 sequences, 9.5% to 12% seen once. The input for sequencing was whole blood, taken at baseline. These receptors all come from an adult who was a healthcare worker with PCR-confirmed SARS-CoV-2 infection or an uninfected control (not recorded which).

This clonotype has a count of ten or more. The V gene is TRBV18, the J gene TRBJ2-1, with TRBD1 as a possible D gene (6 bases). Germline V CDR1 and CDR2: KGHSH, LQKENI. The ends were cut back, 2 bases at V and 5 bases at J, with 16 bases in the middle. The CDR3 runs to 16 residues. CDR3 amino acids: CASSPLRQDSDNEQFF. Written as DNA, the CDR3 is TGTGCCAGCTCACCATTACGGCAGGACAGCGACAATGAGCAGTTCTTC.

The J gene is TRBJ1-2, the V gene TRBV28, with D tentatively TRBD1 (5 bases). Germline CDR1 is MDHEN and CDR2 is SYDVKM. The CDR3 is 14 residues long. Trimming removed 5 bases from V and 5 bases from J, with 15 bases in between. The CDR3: CASSPSGTGYGYTF. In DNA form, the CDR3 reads TGTGCCAGCAGTCCCTCCGGGACTGGATATGGCTACACCTTC.

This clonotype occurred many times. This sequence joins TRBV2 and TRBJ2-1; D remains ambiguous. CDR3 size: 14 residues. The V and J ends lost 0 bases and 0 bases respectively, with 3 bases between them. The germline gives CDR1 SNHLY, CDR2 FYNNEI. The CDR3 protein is CASSEALSYNEQFF. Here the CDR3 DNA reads TGTGCCAGCAGTGAAGCGCTCTCCTACAATGAGCAGTTCTTC.

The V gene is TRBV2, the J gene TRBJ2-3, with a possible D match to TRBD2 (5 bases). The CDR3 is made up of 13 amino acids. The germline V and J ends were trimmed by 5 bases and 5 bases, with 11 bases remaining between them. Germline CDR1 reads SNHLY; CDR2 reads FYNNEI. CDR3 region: CASSTRREDTQYF. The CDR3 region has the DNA TGTGCCAGCAGTACCCGCCGGGAAGATACGCAGTATTTT.

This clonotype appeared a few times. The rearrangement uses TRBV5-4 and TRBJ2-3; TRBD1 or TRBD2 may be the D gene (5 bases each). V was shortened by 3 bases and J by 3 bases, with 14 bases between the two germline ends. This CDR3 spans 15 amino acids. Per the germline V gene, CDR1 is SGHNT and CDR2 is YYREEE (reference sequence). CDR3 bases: TGTGCCAGCAGCTCCCAGGTTGAGGGGACAGATACGCAGTATTTT. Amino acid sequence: CASSSQVEGTDTQYF.

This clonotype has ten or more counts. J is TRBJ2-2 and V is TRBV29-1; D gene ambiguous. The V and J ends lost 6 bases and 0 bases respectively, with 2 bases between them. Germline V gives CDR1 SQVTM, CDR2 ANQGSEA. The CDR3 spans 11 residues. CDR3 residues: CSVANTGELFF. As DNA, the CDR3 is TGCAGCGTGGCGAACACCGGGGAGCTGTTTTTT.

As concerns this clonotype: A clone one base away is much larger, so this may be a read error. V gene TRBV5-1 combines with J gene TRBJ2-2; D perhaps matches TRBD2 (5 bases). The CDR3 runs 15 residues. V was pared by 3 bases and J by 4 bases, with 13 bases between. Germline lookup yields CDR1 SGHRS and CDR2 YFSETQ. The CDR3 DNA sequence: TGCGCCAGCAGCTGGAATGGAGGCAGCACCGGGGAGCTGTTTTTT. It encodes CASSWNGGSTGELFF.

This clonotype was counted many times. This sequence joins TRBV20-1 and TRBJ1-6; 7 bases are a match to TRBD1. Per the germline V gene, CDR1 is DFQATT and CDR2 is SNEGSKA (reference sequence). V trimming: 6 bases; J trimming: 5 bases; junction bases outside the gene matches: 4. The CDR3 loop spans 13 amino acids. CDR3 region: CSALDRHNSPLHF. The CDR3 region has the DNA TGCAGTGCCTTGGACAGGCATAATTCACCCCTCCACTTT.

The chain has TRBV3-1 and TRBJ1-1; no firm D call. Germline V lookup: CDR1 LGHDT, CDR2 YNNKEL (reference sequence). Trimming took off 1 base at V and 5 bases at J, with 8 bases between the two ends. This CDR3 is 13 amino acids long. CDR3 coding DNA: TGTGCCAGCAGCCAAGCGCTGGTTACTGAAGCTTTCTTT. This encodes CASSQALVTEAFF.

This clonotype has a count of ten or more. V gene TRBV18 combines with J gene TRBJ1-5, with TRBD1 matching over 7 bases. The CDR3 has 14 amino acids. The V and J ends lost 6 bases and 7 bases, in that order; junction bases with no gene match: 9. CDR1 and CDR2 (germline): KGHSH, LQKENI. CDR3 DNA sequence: TGTGCCAGCTCGGAGGGACAGCTACCCCAGCCCCAGCATTTT. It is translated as CASSEGQLPQPQHF. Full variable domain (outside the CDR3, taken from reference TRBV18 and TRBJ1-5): NAGVMQNPRHLVRRRGQEARLRCSPMKGHSHVYWYRQLPEEGLKFMVYLQKENIIDESGMPKERFSAEFPKEGPSILRIQQVVRGDSAAYFCASSEGQLPQPQHFGDGTRLSIL.

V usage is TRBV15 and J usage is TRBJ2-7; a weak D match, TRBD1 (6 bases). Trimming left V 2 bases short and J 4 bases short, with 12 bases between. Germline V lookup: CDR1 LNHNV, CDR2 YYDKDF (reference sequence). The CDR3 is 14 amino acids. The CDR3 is CATSRLGGAYEQYF. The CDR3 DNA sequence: TGTGCCACCAGCAGACTTGGGGGCGCGTACGAGCAGTACTTC.

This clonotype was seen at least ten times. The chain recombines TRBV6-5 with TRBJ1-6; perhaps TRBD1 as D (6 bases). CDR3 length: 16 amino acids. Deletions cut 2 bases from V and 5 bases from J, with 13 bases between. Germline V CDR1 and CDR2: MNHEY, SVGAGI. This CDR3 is CASSYVLQGHNSPLHF. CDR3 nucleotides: TGTGCCAGCAGTTACGTTCTACAGGGACATAATTCACCCCTCCACTTT.

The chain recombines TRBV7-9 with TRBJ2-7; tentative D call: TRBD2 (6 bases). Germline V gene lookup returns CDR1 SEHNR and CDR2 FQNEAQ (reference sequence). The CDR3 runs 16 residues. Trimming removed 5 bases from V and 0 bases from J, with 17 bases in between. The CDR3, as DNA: TGTGCCAGCAGCAGTTCCAACACCGGGAGCTCCTACGAGCAGTACTTC. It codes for CASSSSNTGSSYEQYF. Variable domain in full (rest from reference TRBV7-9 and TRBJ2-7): DTGVSQNPRHKITKRGQNVTFRCDPISEHNRLYWYRQTLGQGPEFLTYFQNEAQLEKSRLLSDRFSAERPKGSFSTLEIQRTEQGDSAMYLCASSSSNTGSSYEQYFGPGTRLTVT.

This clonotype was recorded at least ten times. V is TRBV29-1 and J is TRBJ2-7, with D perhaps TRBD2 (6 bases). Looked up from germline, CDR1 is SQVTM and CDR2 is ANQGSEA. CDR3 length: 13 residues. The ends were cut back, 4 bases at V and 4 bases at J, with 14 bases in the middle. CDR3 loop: CSVGGTGPYEQYF. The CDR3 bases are TGCAGCGTTGGCGGGACGGGACCTTACGAGCAGTACTTC.

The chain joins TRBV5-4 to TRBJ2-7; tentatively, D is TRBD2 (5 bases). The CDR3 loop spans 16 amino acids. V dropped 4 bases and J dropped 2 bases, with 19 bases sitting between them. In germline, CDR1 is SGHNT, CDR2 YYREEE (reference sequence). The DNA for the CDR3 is TGTGCCAGCAGCGCGGGCCGGCGGGCAGATCCCTACGAGCAGTACTTC. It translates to CASSAGRRADPYEQYF.

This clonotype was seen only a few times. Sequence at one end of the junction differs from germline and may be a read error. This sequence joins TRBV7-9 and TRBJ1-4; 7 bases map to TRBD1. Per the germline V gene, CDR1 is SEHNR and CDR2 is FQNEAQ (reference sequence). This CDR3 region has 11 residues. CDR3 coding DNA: TGTGCCAGCAGCTCCGGGACAGACCAAAAGTTT. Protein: CASSSGTDQKF.

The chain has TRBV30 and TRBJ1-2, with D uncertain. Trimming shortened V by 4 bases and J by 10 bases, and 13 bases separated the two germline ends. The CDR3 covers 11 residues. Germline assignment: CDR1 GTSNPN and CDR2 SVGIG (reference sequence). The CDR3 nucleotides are TGTGCCTGGACGAAGACGGAGATCTACACCTTC. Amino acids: CAWTKTEIYTF.

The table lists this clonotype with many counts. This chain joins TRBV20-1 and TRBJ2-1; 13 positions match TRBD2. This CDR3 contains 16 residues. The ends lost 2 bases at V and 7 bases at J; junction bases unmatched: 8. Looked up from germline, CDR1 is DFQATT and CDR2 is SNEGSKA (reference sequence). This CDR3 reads CSARILLAGGPNEQFF. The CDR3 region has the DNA TGCAGTGCTAGAATATTACTAGCGGGGGGGCCGAATGAGCAGTTCTTC.

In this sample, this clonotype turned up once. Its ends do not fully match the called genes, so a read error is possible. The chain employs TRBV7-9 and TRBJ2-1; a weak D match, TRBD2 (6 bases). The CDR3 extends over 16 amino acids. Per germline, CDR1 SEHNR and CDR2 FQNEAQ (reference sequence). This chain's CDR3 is CARSPKLGGEGNEQFF. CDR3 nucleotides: TGTGCCCGCAGCCCTAAGTTGGGCGGGGAAGGCAATGAGCAGTTCTTC.